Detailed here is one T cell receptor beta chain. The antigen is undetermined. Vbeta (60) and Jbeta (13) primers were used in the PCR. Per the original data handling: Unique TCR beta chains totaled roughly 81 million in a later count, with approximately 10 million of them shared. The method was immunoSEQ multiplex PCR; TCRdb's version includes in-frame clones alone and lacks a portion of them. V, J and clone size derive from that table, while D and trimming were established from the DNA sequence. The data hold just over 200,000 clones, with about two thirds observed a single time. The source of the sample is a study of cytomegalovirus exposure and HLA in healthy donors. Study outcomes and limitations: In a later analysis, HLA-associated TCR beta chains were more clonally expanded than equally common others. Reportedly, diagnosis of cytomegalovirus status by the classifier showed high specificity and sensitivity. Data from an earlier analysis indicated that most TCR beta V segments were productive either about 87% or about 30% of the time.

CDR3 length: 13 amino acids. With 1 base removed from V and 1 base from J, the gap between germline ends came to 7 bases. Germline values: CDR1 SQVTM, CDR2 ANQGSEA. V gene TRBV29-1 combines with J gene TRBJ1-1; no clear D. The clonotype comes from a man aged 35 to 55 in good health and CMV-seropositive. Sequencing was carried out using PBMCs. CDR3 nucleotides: TGCAGCGTTGAAGGACACCCGAACACTGAAGCTTTCTTT. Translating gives CSVEGHPNTEAFF.